A selection of T cell receptor beta chains follows, all from one sample in a study of shared clonotypes between healthy human individuals. Data came from immunoSEQ multiplex PCR; TCRdb stores just in-frame clones and leaves some out. The sample consists of around 2.3 million clones, around 95% of them appearing once. Sequencing was performed on naive CD4+ T cells sorted from blood. These receptors originate from a man aged 18 to 30 in good health. The CDR3 runs from the conserved cysteine through the conserved F or W. D genes are given only for firm matches. Expanded clones are given a class, and other clones once, few, many or no size at all.

cdr3_aa	cdr3_nt	v_call	j_call	d_call	clone_size
CASSLAAQTLNTEAFF	TGTGCCAGCAGCTTAGCAGCCCAGACACTGAACACTGAAGCTTTCTTT	TRBV7-2	TRBJ1-1	-	-
CASSLQGLAGPYEQYF	TGTGCCAGTAGTCTACAAGGACTAGCGGGACCCTACGAGCAGTACTTC	TRBV19	TRBJ2-7	TRBD2	-
CASSLVAGGTEAFF	TGTGCCAGCAGCTTAGTCGCAGGAGGCACTGAAGCTTTCTTT	TRBV11-2	TRBJ1-1	-	-
CASSLVFKNEQYF	TGTGCCAGCAGCTTGGTCTTTAAGAACGAGCAGTACTTC	TRBV5-4	TRBJ2-7	-	-
CASSFQDQETQYF	TGTGCCAGCAGCTTCCAGGACCAAGAGACCCAGTACTTC	TRBV5-4	TRBJ2-5	-	-
CASSDMGTGITSNQPQHF	TGTGCCAGTAGTGACATGGGGACAGGGATTACTAGCAATCAGCCCCAGCATTTT	TRBV19	TRBJ1-5	TRBD1	-
CASSVASGWYEQYF	TGTGCCAGCAGCGTAGCTTCAGGGTGGTACGAGCAGTACTTC	TRBV9	TRBJ2-7	-	-
CASSQGATSGRLPLETQYF	TGCGCCAGCAGCCAAGGGGCGACTAGCGGGAGATTACCGCTAGAGACCCAGTACTTC	TRBV4-1	TRBJ2-5	TRBD2	-
CASSPDSSYNSPLHF	TGTGCCAGCAGCCCGGACAGCTCCTATAATTCACCCCTCCACTTT	TRBV7-6	TRBJ1-6	-	once
CASRDISNQPQHF	TGTGCCAGCAGAGATATCAGCAATCAGCCCCAGCATTTT	TRBV7-9	TRBJ1-5	-	-
CASMYRLGTGELFF	TGTGCCAGCATGTATAGGCTGGGGACCGGGGAGCTGTTTTTT	TRBV6-1	TRBJ2-2	-	-
CASSNPSRETQYF	TGTGCCAGCAGTAACCCCTCGAGGGAGACCCAGTACTTC	TRBV7-2	TRBJ2-5	-	-